Sequencing of this T cell receptor beta chain was carried out in a study of response to subunit inactivated influenza vaccine. Study-level findings and limits: The study's authors posited that every seasonal influenza vaccination enlists few new T cells.

The V and J ends lost 1 base and 6 bases respectively, with 20 bases between them. CDR1 is MGHRA and CDR2 is YSYEKL in the germline V gene. This CDR3 has 17 residues. This clonotype has only a few counts. What it binds is unknown. TCRdb recomputed calls from the RT-PCR reads with MiXCR, one row per CDR3 protein. Found here are roughly 620,000 distinct CDR3 sequences, roughly 12% of them singletons; the top ten hold approximately 9.9%. The sample was also linked to a second study, of T cells expressing NK-cell markers. That report adds: The authors made TCR beta cDNA libraries by 5'RACE template switching. This switching added a universal primer site and UMIs. Sorting in several experiments was restricted by an anti-gamma-delta TCR antibody to alpha-beta TCR T cells.

The chain uses TRBV4-1 and TRBJ2-3; possibly TRBD2 for D (6 bases). Sequenced material: PBMCs from blood, taken on the day of vaccination. This clonotype was sampled from a middle-aged man who received an inactivated influenza vaccine. In DNA form, the CDR3 reads TGCGCCAGCAGCCAAGCTGAGACTAGTCTCAAGGCGGATACGCAGTATTTT. Translated, it gives CASSQAETSLKADTQYF.